Listed here is a single T cell receptor (beta chain). The data are from a study of T cell clones after liver transplantation. Study in general: Until 12-24 months post-transplant, subjects got standard immunosuppression and no induction.

The germline CDR1 and CDR2 sequences are SEHNR and FQNEAQ (reference sequence). CDR3 length: 13 residues. Trimming took 3 bases from V and 6 from J; bases not matched to a gene: 1. This table comes from immunoSEQ multiplex PCR, and its TCRdb copy is limited to in-frame clones, with some not included. The data contain 90,000 to 120,000 clones, roughly 80% of them seen just once; the ten biggest clones take up 0.8% to 1%. The rearrangement links TRBV7-9 to TRBJ1-2, with 10 bases fitting TRBD1. This TCR came from a human donor who received a liver transplant. The specimen was CD4+ T cells from blood, collected before liver transplant. DNA of the CDR3: TGTGCCAGCAGCTTTGGGACAGGGGATGGCTACACCTTC. This translates into CASSFGTGDGYTF.